This T cell receptor (beta chain) was recovered during a study of T cell responses to AZD1222 COVID-19 vaccine. Findings and limits, study-wide: Clonal diversity was possibly underestimated, and the donors were mostly white British, with more females. Unmutated variant regions are reportedly targeted by nearly half of spike-specific TCRs.

With respect to this clone: Its antigen is currently unknown.

Between the trimmed V and J ends, which lost 0 bases and 1 base, there was a span of 4 bases. CDR1 and CDR2 (germline): SNHLY, FYNNEI. There are 13 residues in the CDR3. Only in-frame clones appear in the TCRdb table, and some are missing; sequencing was by immunoSEQ multiplex PCR. The sample contains 95,000 to 100,000 clones, roughly 87% of which appear only once. The sample was peripheral blood, taken on day 0 of AZD1222 vaccination. The TCR was taken from an adult in good health. The chain employs TRBV2 and TRBJ2-7, with D uncertain. The CDR3 sequence: CASSEARSYEQYF. The CDR3 nucleotides are TGTGCCAGCAGTGAAGCCAGGTCCTACGAGCAGTACTTC. Full variable domain (missing parts from reference TRBV2 and TRBJ2-7): EPEVTQTPSHQVTQMGQEVILRCVPISNHLYFYWYRQILGQKVEFLVSFYNNEISEKSEIFDDQFSVERPDGSNFTLKIRSTKLEDSAMYFCASSEARSYEQYFGPGTRLTVT.